This TCR beta chain appears in the sequencing data of a study of OX40 agonist ivuxolimab in advanced cancers. This clone occurred a few times. No antigen is known for it. V lost 6 bases, J lost 0 bases, and 7 bases stayed unmatched. Germline lookup yields CDR1 SGDLS and CDR2 YYNGEE. The CDR3 sequence is 17 residues long. The table came from immunoSEQ multiplex PCR; TCRdb's copy has only in-frame clones and leaves some out. The table includes tens of thousands of clones, 82% detected once. General study results and limits: The study observed clonal expansion of CD4+ and CD8+ blood T cells by week 6 at 0.1 to 3.0 mg/kg. Determination of antigen specificity was not performed for the expanded peripheral T cells.

The TCR originated in an adult with an advanced solid tumor such as melanoma, head and neck, liver or kidney cancer. The sequences come from CD4+ or CD8+ T cells sorted from blood, collected in a trial of the OX40 agonist ivuxolimab. The chain has TRBV9 and TRBJ2-2, with 11 positions matching TRBD2. CDR3 in DNA: TGTGCCAGCACCACAATAGCGGGAGGGGCGAACACCGGGGAGCTGTTTTTT. Residues: CASTTIAGGANTGELFF.